This T cell receptor (beta chain) was identified during a study of brain T cells in children with intractable seizures. Findings of the study overall: HCMV serostatus was not known, and viral specificity came from CDR3 similarity only. Absence of clones before surgery may stem from lower sequencing depth.

Germline V gene sequence: CDR1 WNHNN, CDR2 SYGVQD (reference sequence). With 2 bases clipped from V and 1 base from J, the junction kept 0 bases outside the gene matches. The CDR3 totals 16 residues. On this clone: The antigen is not known.

Time point indicated: blood from clinic visit 5 months post-surgery; TSC patient then seizure free. Produced via immunoSEQ multiplex PCR; TCRdb's table is partial and in-frame only. Among 340,000 or so clones listed, 85% to 95% were seen once. The source of this sequence is a boy younger than two with tuberous sclerosis and intractable seizures. This specimen was peripheral blood, taken more than 4 months after surgery. The rearrangement links TRBV10-1 to TRBJ2-3; 13 positions match TRBD2. CDR3 coding DNA: TGCGCCAGCAGTGAGGGACTAGCGGGAGGCACAGATACGCAGTATTTT. Its protein is CASSEGLAGGTDTQYF.